The 20 T cell receptor beta chains listed next were all sequenced from one sample in a study of cytomegalovirus exposure and HLA in healthy donors. The PCR employed 60 Vbeta primers together with 13 Jbeta primers. Profiled with immunoSEQ multiplex PCR; TCRdb holds only in-frame clones, not every one. The sample lists 150,000 to 200,000 clones, more than 80% seen once, with around 0.69% in the top ten. The sample consisted of PBMCs. These receptors were obtained from a boy younger than 18 in good health and CMV-seronegative.

The chain is built from TRBV7-9 and TRBJ2-7; a possible D gene is TRBD1 (6 bases). The germline V and J ends were trimmed by 4 bases and 3 bases, with 16 bases remaining between them. This CDR3 comprises 15 residues. Germline values: CDR1 SEHNR, CDR2 FQNEAQ (reference sequence). The CDR3 DNA reads TGTGCCAGCAGCTCGGAAGGGGACATCTACTACGAGCAGTACTTC. This sequence encodes CASSSEGDIYYEQYF.

The chain recombines TRBV9 with TRBJ2-1; TRBD1 agrees at 9 bases. Trimming took 3 bases from V and 0 from J; bases not matched to a gene: 7. Germline V lookup: CDR1 SGDLS, CDR2 YYNGEE. The CDR3 has 17 residues. This chain's CDR3 is CASSGNRGPVSYNEQFF. The DNA of the CDR3 is TGTGCCAGCAGCGGAAACAGGGGGCCTGTCTCCTACAATGAGCAGTTCTTC. Drawing the rest from reference TRBV9 and TRBJ2-1, the complete variable domain is DSGVTQTPKHLITATGQRVTLRCSPRSGDLSVYWYQQSLDQGLQFLIQYYNGEERAKGNILERFSAQQFPDLHSELNLSSLELGDSALYFCASSGNRGPVSYNEQFFGPGTRLTVL.

The V call is TRBV18, the J call TRBJ2-5; maybe TRBD2 (6 bases). Trimming took off 6 bases at V and 2 bases at J, with 16 bases between the two ends. The CDR3 extends over 15 amino acids. The V gene's germline CDR1 is KGHSH and CDR2 LQKENI. CDR3 nucleotide sequence: TGTGCCAGCTCTCATGGGGCAGGGAGGCAAGAGACCCAGTACTTC. Protein product: CASSHGAGRQETQYF. Together with reference TRBV18 and TRBJ2-5, the CDR3 gives the full variable domain: NAGVMQNPRHLVRRRGQEARLRCSPMKGHSHVYWYRQLPEEGLKFMVYLQKENIIDESGMPKERFSAEFPKEGPSILRIQQVVRGDSAAYFCASSHGAGRQETQYFGPGTRLLVL.

This clone was observed a few times. The CDR3 is CASSPESGRETQYF. CDR3 DNA: TGTGCCAGCTCACCAGAAAGCGGGAGGGAGACCCAGTACTTC. V gene TRBV18 combines with J gene TRBJ2-5, with TRBD2 identical over 9 bases. V lost 2 bases, J lost 5 bases, and 3 bases stayed unmatched. CDR1 is KGHSH, CDR2 LQKENI, per germline. The CDR3 has 14 residues.

The chain uses TRBV5-4 and TRBJ1-2; tentative D call: TRBD1 (5 bases). Germline CDR1 and CDR2: SGHNT and YYREEE (reference sequence). The CDR3 is 15 residues long. Trimming took 0 bases from V and 8 from J, leaving 17 bases between them. CDR3 nucleotide sequence: TGTGCCAGCAGCTTGGAGGTGGGGCGACCGTCGGGCTACACCTTC. Translated: CASSLEVGRPSGYTF.

This chain links TRBV28 with TRBJ2-5; weak D call: TRBD2 (5 bases). CDR3 length: 16 amino acids. CDR1 is MDHEN, CDR2 SYDVKM, per germline. The germline V and J ends were trimmed by 1 base and 5 bases, with 17 bases remaining between them. CDR3 residues: CASSLFVIGGGETQYF. CDR3 in DNA: TGTGCCAGCAGTTTATTTGTTATCGGCGGAGGCGAGACCCAGTACTTC.

The rearrangement joins TRBV11-3 to TRBJ1-1; D is possibly TRBD1 (5 bases). Germline values: CDR1 SGHNT, CDR2 YENEEA. V gave up 3 bases and J gave up 3 bases, with 17 bases separating them. This CDR3 region has 16 residues. The CDR3 sequence is CASSFWQGITDTEAFF. The DNA of the CDR3 is TGTGCCAGCAGCTTTTGGCAGGGTATTACTGACACTGAAGCTTTCTTT.

The rearrangement joins TRBV18 to TRBJ1-1, with TRBD1 matching 7 bases. Germline CDR1 and CDR2: KGHSH and LQKENI. This CDR3 spans 15 amino acids. The trim removed 3 bases at V and 1 base at J, leaving 5 bases unmatched. Written as DNA, the CDR3 is TGTGCCAGCTCACCCCCACAGGGGAAGAACACTGAAGCTTTCTTT. Amino acids: CASSPPQGKNTEAFF.

The chain has TRBV18 and TRBJ1-5; TRBD1 matches at 7 bases. Trimming took 5 bases from V and 2 from J; bases not matched to a gene: 6. The CDR3 loop spans 15 amino acids. Germline V gene lookup returns CDR1 KGHSH and CDR2 LQKENI. The CDR3 region is CASSAGTVGNQPQHF. The CDR3 DNA reads as TGTGCCAGCTCAGCCGGGACAGTCGGCAATCAGCCCCAGCATTTT.

Here the CDR3 reads CASSFAGTEAFF. Written as DNA, the CDR3 is TGTGCCAGCAGCTTCGCGGGCACTGAAGCTTTCTTT. V and J are TRBV7-9 and TRBJ1-1; D gene ambiguous. Trimming left V 3 bases short and J 4 bases short, with 6 bases between. The CDR3 has 12 residues. From germline, CDR1 is SEHNR and CDR2 FQNEAQ (reference sequence).

This clone was recorded a few times. V gene TRBV6-6 combines with J gene TRBJ1-2, with TRBD1 as a possible D gene (6 bases). Germline CDR1 MNHNY, CDR2 SVGAGI (reference sequence). V was shortened by 6 bases and J by 2 bases, with 13 bases between the two germline ends. This CDR3 comprises 14 residues. The CDR3: CASSLGQKNYGYTF. In DNA, the CDR3 is TGTGCCAGCAGCCTCGGACAGAAGAACTATGGCTACACCTTC.

This CDR3 reads CASSWTGGDTQYF. CDR3 bases: TGCGCCAGCAGCTGGACGGGAGGAGATACGCAGTATTTT. V and J are TRBV5-1 and TRBJ2-3; the match to TRBD2 covers 7 bases. The CDR3 spans 13 residues. Germline lookup yields CDR1 SGHRS and CDR2 YFSETQ. Unmatched junction bases numbered 3, after V lost 3 bases and J lost 5 bases.

The gene calls are TRBV15 and TRBJ2-7; tentative D call: TRBD1 (5 bases). Germline CDR1 reads LNHNV; CDR2 reads YYDKDF (reference sequence). The length of the CDR3 is 15 residues. V was shortened by 1 base and J by 2 bases, with 12 bases between the two germline ends. DNA for the CDR3: TGTGCCACCAGCAGAGCTAGGGGCCCTACCTACGAGCAGTACTTC. It is translated as CATSRARGPTYEQYF.

The gene calls are TRBV19 and TRBJ1-3; D remains ambiguous. Trimming left V 3 bases short and J 0 bases short, with 15 bases between. The CDR3 length is 17 residues. Germline loops: CDR1 LNHDA, CDR2 SQIVND (reference sequence). The CDR3 spells CASSITGRSTSGNTIYF. Here the CDR3 DNA reads TGTGCCAGTAGTATTACCGGTAGAAGCACCTCTGGAAACACCATATATTTT. The variable domain in full, with the rest retrieved from reference TRBV19 and TRBJ1-3, is DGGITQSPKYLFRKEGQNVTLSCEQNLNHDAMYWYRQDPGQGLRLIYYSQIVNDFQKGDIAEGYSVSREKKESFPLTVTSAQKNPTAFYLCASSITGRSTSGNTIYFGEGSWLTVV.

The V and J genes are TRBV6-1 and TRBJ2-3; 8 bases map to TRBD2. The V gene's germline CDR1 is MNHNS and CDR2 SASEGT. The CDR3 has 14 residues. Unmatched junction bases numbered 5, after V lost 5 bases and J lost 4 bases. The CDR3, as DNA: TGTGCCAGCAGTCACCTAGCGGGTCCAGATACGCAGTATTTT. Its protein is CASSHLAGPDTQYF.

This clone has a handful of counts. The chain couples TRBV9 to TRBJ1-5; TRBD1 might be the D (5 bases). Trimming pared 0 bases from V and 7 bases from J, leaving 14 bases between. Germline CDR1 and CDR2: SGDLS and YYNGEE. The CDR3 loop spans 15 amino acids. The CDR3 loop is CASSVDGQGGQPQHF. Here the CDR3 DNA reads TGTGCCAGCAGCGTAGATGGGCAGGGAGGGCAGCCCCAGCATTTT.

This clone was seen more than once but under ten times. V is TRBV6-1 and J is TRBJ1-4; the D gene is possibly TRBD1 (6 bases). The CDR3 loop spans 15 amino acids. In germline, CDR1 is MNHNS, CDR2 SASEGT. The V end was cut by 6 bases, the J end by 2 bases, with 13 bases between. The CDR3 DNA reads TGTGCCAGCAGGGGGGCCTGGGTTACTAATGAAAAACTGTTTTTT. Its protein product is CASRGAWVTNEKLFF.

The CDR3: CASSLSGQGHYEQYF. DNA for the CDR3: TGCGCCAGCAGCTTGTCGGGACAGGGGCACTACGAGCAGTACTTC. This chain links TRBV5-1 with TRBJ2-7; the match to TRBD1 covers 10 bases. This CDR3 region has 15 residues. Trimming cost V 1 base and J 3 bases; bases outside gene matches: 4. CDR1 is SGHRS and CDR2 is YFSETQ in the germline V gene.

This clone appeared a few times. V and J are TRBV27 and TRBJ2-7; TRBD1 is a possible D gene (5 bases). Per the germline V gene, CDR1 is MNHEY and CDR2 is SMNVEV (reference sequence). Trimming cost V 5 bases and J 9 bases, with 17 bases left between them. The CDR3 spans 13 residues. The CDR3 loop reads CASSQTTAWGQYF. In nucleotides, the CDR3 is TGTGCCAGCAGTCAAACGACAGCCTGGGGGCAGTACTTC.

This chain links TRBV9 with TRBJ2-1; 8 positions agree with TRBD2. The CDR3 length is 15 residues. Germline values: CDR1 SGDLS, CDR2 YYNGEE. The ends lost 0 bases at V and 8 bases at J; junction bases unmatched: 7. CDR3 sequence (DNA): TGTGCCAGCAGCGTAGAGGGGAGCGGGAGAGATGAGCAGTTCTTC. Amino acid sequence: CASSVEGSGRDEQFF.